The rows below give T cell receptor beta chains drawn from one sample of a study of post-analysis software for immune sequencing data. TCRdb recomputed calls from the PCR reads with MiXCR, one row per CDR3 protein. The table includes some 700,000 distinct CDR3 sequences, 55% to 60% detected once. The sequencing input was blood. Receptors were obtained from a girl aged 2 to 10 with multiple sclerosis. CDR3s include the opening cysteine and the closing phenylalanine or tryptophan. A D gene is named only where the DNA matches it firmly. Some rows mark clone size as missing; the rest say once, few, many or name a class of expanded clone.

J | D | size | V | CDR3 | DNA
TRBJ1-2 | . | . | TRBV7-2 | CASSLATGINTNYGYTF | TGTGCCAGCAGCTTAGCGACGGGGATAAATACTAACTATGGCTACACCTTC
TRBJ2-5 | . | . | TRBV6-4 | CASSEGEGAKETQYF | TGTGCCAGCAGTGAAGGGGAGGGGGCGAAAGAGACCCAGTACTTC
TRBJ2-5 | TRBD2 | . | TRBV14 | CASSPHSGRETQYF | TGTGCCAGCAGCCCCCATAGCGGGAGAGAGACCCAGTACTTC
TRBJ2-7 | TRBD2 | once | TRBV7-9 | CASSKSGGHEQYF | TGTGCCAGCAGCAAGTCGGGGGGACACGAGCAGTACTTC
TRBJ2-3 | . | few | TRBV6-5 | CASSYSAGASTDTQYF | TGTGCCAGCAGTTACTCGGCGGGGGCCAGCACAGATACGCAGTATTTT
TRBJ2-5 | . | . | TRBV29-1 | CSVVSLRVQETQYF | TGCAGCGTTGTTAGTCTCAGGGTCCAAGAGACCCAGTACTTC
TRBJ2-1 | . | once | TRBV14 | CASSQALSRGPRNEQFF | TGTGCCAGCAGCCAAGCCCTTTCAAGGGGCCCGCGTAATGAGCAGTTCTTC
TRBJ2-1 | TRBD2 | few | TRBV7-9 | CASSPGLADWGEQFF | TGTGCCAGCAGCCCCGGGCTAGCGGATTGGGGTGAGCAGTTCTTC
TRBJ2-7 | . | . | TRBV6-1 | CASSEYDYEQYF | TGTGCCAGCAGTGAATATGATTACGAGCAGTACTTC
TRBJ2-7 | . | . | TRBV7-6 | CASSLGGSPTYEQYF | TGTGCCAGCAGCCTAGGGGGGAGTCCTACCTACGAGCAGTACTTC
TRBJ1-5 | . | . | TRBV5-1 | CASNRGYSNQPQHF | TGCGCCAGCAACCGGGGTTATAGCAATCAGCCCCAGCATTTT
TRBJ2-1 | TRBD2 | . | TRBV7-2 | CASSRGGLGNNEQFF | TGTGCCAGCAGCCGGGGGGGATTGGGCAACAATGAGCAGTTCTTC
TRBJ1-5 | TRBD1 | . | TRBV20-1 | CSAYRGEGQPQHF | TGCAGTGCTTACAGGGGAGAGGGTCAGCCCCAGCATTTT
TRBJ2-5 | . | . | TRBV20-1 | CSADIPAGAPETQYF | TGCAGTGCCGATATCCCCGCAGGGGCCCCGGAGACCCAGTACTTC
TRBJ2-1 | . | . | TRBV6-5 | CASRSGGSSYNEQFF | TGTGCCAGCAGATCAGGGGGGAGCTCCTACAATGAGCAGTTCTTC
TRBJ1-6 | . | . | TRBV5-1 | CASSLVGGQPLHF | TGCGCCAGCAGCTTGGTAGGGGGACAACCCCTCCACTTT
TRBJ2-3 | TRBD1 | . | TRBV12-3/TRBV12-4 | CASSSSGTDTATQYF | TGTGCCAGCAGTTCCTCCGGGACAGACACAGCTACGCAGTATTTT
TRBJ2-5 | . | few | TRBV29-1 | CSVPETEETQYF | TGCAGCGTCCCGGAGACCGAAGAGACCCAGTACTTC
TRBJ2-5 | . | . | TRBV5-1 | CASSPWGAVETQYF | TGCGCCAGCAGCCCCTGGGGGGCAGTCGAGACCCAGTACTTC
TRBJ1-2 | . | . | TRBV12-3/TRBV12-4 | CASTRYVTNYGYTF | TGTGCCAGCACCCGATACGTGACTAACTATGGCTACACCTTC
TRBJ2-1 | TRBD2 | . | TRBV6-4 | CASSRSGGYNEQFF | TGTGCCAGCAGCAGAAGCGGGGGATACAATGAGCAGTTCTTC
TRBJ2-3 | TRBD2 | . | TRBV28 | CASSSLSSGSRPDTQYF | TGTGCCAGCAGTAGCCTTTCTAGCGGGAGCCGCCCAGATACGCAGTATTTT
TRBJ2-1 | . | . | TRBV10-3 | CASARGALGLSSYNEQFF | TGTGCCAGCGCGAGGGGGGCACTCGGATTGAGCTCCTACAATGAGCAGTTCTTC
TRBJ2-1 | . | . | TRBV29-1 | CSANPRTDYNEQFF | TGCAGCGCCAACCCCCGGACAGACTACAATGAGCAGTTCTTC
TRBJ2-3 | . | . | TRBV18 | CASSSTTTGLPDTQYF | TGTGCCAGCTCATCTACCACCACAGGGTTACCAGATACGCAGTATTTT
TRBJ2-5 | TRBD2 | . | TRBV6-5 | CASSYTLGLAGETQYF | TGTGCCAGCAGTTACACCCTGGGACTAGCGGGAGAGACCCAGTACTTC
TRBJ2-4 | . | . | TRBV6-5 | CASSWGGQGKNIQYF | TGTGCCAGCAGTTGGGGAGGACAAGGCAAAAACATTCAGTACTTC
TRBJ2-1 | TRBD2 | . | TRBV29-1 | CSVEDVGGTEQFF | TGCAGCGTTGAAGATGTGGGAGGGACTGAGCAGTTCTTC